What follows are 15 T cell receptor beta chains derived from one specimen sequenced in a study of OX40 agonist ivuxolimab in advanced cancers. Data came from immunoSEQ multiplex PCR; TCRdb stores just in-frame clones and leaves some out. This table holds around 90,000 clones, roughly 90% found once. The sequencing here drew on CD4+ or CD8+ T cells sorted from blood, taken in a trial of the OX40 agonist ivuxolimab. These receptor sequences come from an adult with an advanced solid tumor such as melanoma, head and neck, liver or kidney cancer.

This chain connects TRBV11-2 to TRBJ1-2; a possible D gene is TRBD1 (5 bases). The CDR3 runs to 15 residues. Germline values: CDR1 SGHAT, CDR2 FQNNGV. The V gene lost 5 bases and the J gene lost 6 bases, with 19 bases spanning the gap. CDR3: CASSPQVGPGDGYTF. For the CDR3, the DNA is TGTGCCAGCAGCCCTCAAGTGGGGCCGGGGGATGGCTACACCTTC.

This clone was seen just once. The J gene is TRBJ2-5, the V gene TRBV29-1; TRBD1 agrees at 8 bases. The V segment lost 4 bases and the J segment 5 bases; nucleotides outside the gene matches: 3. The V gene's germline CDR1 is SQVTM and CDR2 ANQGSEA. The CDR3 consists of 12 residues. The CDR3 nucleotides read TGCAGCGTTGCCAGGGGGCGGGAGACCCAGTACTTC. This gives the protein CSVARGRETQYF.

This chain uses TRBV28 with TRBJ1-4, with a tentative D call TRBD1 (5 bases). CDR3 length equals 14 residues. With 8 bases removed from V and 6 bases from J, the gap between germline ends came to 16 bases. In germline, CDR1 is MDHEN, CDR2 SYDVKM. The CDR3: CASEGQGWDEKLFF. DNA for the CDR3: TGTGCCAGCGAGGGCCAGGGATGGGATGAAAAACTGTTTTTT.

V and J are TRBV27 and TRBJ2-1; maybe TRBD2 (7 bases). V shed 5 bases and J shed 8 bases, with 22 bases lying between them. This CDR3 comprises 16 residues. Germline V gene data show CDR1 as MNHEY and CDR2 as SMNVEV (reference sequence). CDR3: CASSLTQAQGRDEQFF. The CDR3, as DNA: TGTGCCAGCAGTCTAACCCAAGCCCAGGGGAGGGATGAGCAGTTCTTC.

The genes are TRBV4-3 and TRBJ2-1; maybe TRBD2 (6 bases). This CDR3 contains 14 residues. Trimming left V 1 base short and J 9 bases short, with 13 bases between. Germline CDR1 is LGHNA and CDR2 is YSLEER. The CDR3 sequence: CASSQGLGGAEQFF. The CDR3, as DNA: TGCGCCAGCAGCCAAGGCCTAGGAGGGGCTGAGCAGTTCTTC.

The CDR3 DNA is TGTGCCAGCTCACCTTACAGGACTAGCGGGGCGAACACCGGGGAGCTGTTTTTT. Its protein is CASSPYRTSGANTGELFF. The V call is TRBV18, the J call TRBJ2-2; 12 bases agree with TRBD2. V gave up 3 bases and J gave up 0 bases; unmatched junction bases: 5. Germline V gene lookup returns CDR1 KGHSH and CDR2 LQKENI. The CDR3 consists of 18 residues.

The gene calls are TRBV5-1 and TRBJ2-7, with 9 bases fitting TRBD2. This CDR3 has 15 amino acids. The germline gives CDR1 SGHRS, CDR2 YFSETQ. V lost 3 bases to trimming and J lost 3 bases; unmatched junction nucleotides: 7. The CDR3 sequence is CASSSFGTSSYEQYF. CDR3 DNA: TGCGCCAGCAGCTCTTTTGGGACTAGCAGCTACGAGCAGTACTTC.

CDR3 DNA: TGTGCCAGCCGGGGGACAAATAATTCACCCCTCCACTTT. It translates to CASRGTNNSPLHF. This chain links TRBV28 with TRBJ1-6; tentatively, D is TRBD1 (6 bases). There are 13 residues in the CDR3. The V gene lost 8 bases and the J gene lost 5 bases, with 10 bases spanning the gap. Germline V gives CDR1 MDHEN, CDR2 SYDVKM.

The rearrangement uses TRBV5-4 and TRBJ2-7; D is tentatively TRBD1 or TRBD2 (5 bases each). V was shortened by 2 bases and J by 4 bases, with 10 bases between the two germline ends. The V gene's germline CDR1 is SGHNT and CDR2 YYREEE (reference sequence). The CDR3 extends over 13 amino acids. The CDR3 nucleotides are TGTGCCAGCAGCTTCAGGGACGGATACGAGCAGTACTTC. Translating it yields CASSFRDGYEQYF.

This CDR3 reads CASSKKTGNTEAFF. The DNA of the CDR3 is TGTGCCAGCAGCAAAAAAACAGGGAACACTGAAGCTTTCTTT. V and J are TRBV21-1 and TRBJ1-1; the D segment call TRBD1 is taken from the table without a DNA check. TRBV21-1 is given as a pseudogene. This CDR3 spans 14 amino acids.

The J gene is TRBJ1-5, the V gene TRBV5-4, with a possible D match to TRBD1 (5 bases). V lost 1 base and J 5 bases, leaving 10 bases between the germline ends. This CDR3 has 14 amino acids. The germline CDR1 and CDR2 sequences are SGHNT and YYREEE (reference sequence). The CDR3 region has the DNA TGTGCCAGCAGCTTGTGGAAGGGGCATCAGCCCCAGCATTTT. Protein sequence: CASSLWKGHQPQHF.

The chain joins TRBV5-1 to TRBJ2-2; D uncertain. Trimming pared 0 bases from V and 0 bases from J, leaving 9 bases between. CDR1 is SGHRS, CDR2 YFSETQ, per germline. The CDR3 is made up of 16 amino acids. The CDR3: CASSLAADPNTGELFF. The CDR3 bases are TGCGCCAGCAGCTTGGCTGCGGACCCGAACACCGGGGAGCTGTTTTTT.

This sequence joins TRBV9 and TRBJ2-1; TRBD2 matches 9 bases. The CDR3 runs to 17 residues. With 4 bases clipped from V and 6 bases from J, the junction kept 14 bases outside the gene matches. The V gene's germline CDR1 is SGDLS and CDR2 YYNGEE. CDR3 sequence: CASSPRLAVQAGNEQFF. CDR3 in DNA: TGTGCCAGCAGCCCTCGACTAGCGGTCCAGGCGGGCAATGAGCAGTTCTTC.

The genes are TRBV6-6 and TRBJ2-7; the D gene could be TRBD1 or TRBD2 (5 bases each). There are 13 residues in the CDR3. Germline V CDR1 and CDR2: MNHNY, SVGAGI (reference sequence). Trimming stripped 10 bases from V and 7 bases from J, with 20 bases between. DNA of the CDR3: TGTGCCACAGCCGAAGGGACCTTGGGGGAGCAGTACTTC. It encodes CATAEGTLGEQYF.

CDR3: CASRPGQGSEKLFF. CDR3 nucleotide sequence: TGTGCCAGCAGGCCGGGACAGGGGTCTGAAAAACTGTTTTTT. The J gene is TRBJ1-4, the V gene TRBV2; TRBD1 aligns across 10 bases. The CDR3 totals 14 residues. Per germline, CDR1 SNHLY and CDR2 FYNNEI. V trimming: 6 bases; J trimming: 7 bases; junction bases outside the gene matches: 5.